This T cell receptor beta chain was found in a study of blood T cells in healthy people across ages. Study information: Template switching picked up about one barcoded beta molecule for each two T cells. Study results and limitations: More naive CD4+ cells and higher diversity marked long-lived donors relative to aged donors.

A sample-barcoded 5' primer and a J-beta primer mix were used in a second PCR of roughly 7 to 12 cycles. TCRdb passed the 5' RACE reads through MiXCR, listing each CDR3 protein once. There are around 2 million distinct CDR3 sequences in the sample; 30% to 40% occur only once, and 23% lies in the top ten. This clonotype was observed at least ten times. No antigen is known for it. Per sample, no less than 5.5 micrograms of total RNA were extracted. Per germline, CDR1 LGHNA and CDR2 YNFKEQ. This CDR3 region has 15 residues. V gave up 2 bases and J gave up 1 base; unmatched junction bases: 0. The V and J genes are TRBV4-2 and TRBJ2-3; 10 positions match TRBD2. The clonotype comes from a human donor in good health. Sample: blood. CDR3 amino acids: CASSQLAGGTDTQYF. In DNA, the CDR3 is TGTGCCAGCAGCCAACTAGCGGGGGGCACAGATACGCAGTATTTT.